This T cell receptor beta chain originates from a study of cytomegalovirus exposure and HLA in healthy donors. Whole-study context: The early release's HLA-typed donors yielded some 85 million unique TCRs.

The PCR made use of 60 Vbeta and 13 Jbeta primers. The data were produced by immunoSEQ multiplex PCR, yet TCRdb's version contains in-frame clones alone and is incomplete. Altogether more than 140,000 clones are present, over 75% being singletons, with the ten largest covering about 0.64%. Study-level points and caveats: The authors assumed roughly uniform sequencing depth across donors for presence/absence analyses.

V was cut by 3 bases and J by 6 bases, with 9 bases left in between. Germline lookup yields CDR1 LNHDA and CDR2 SQIVND (reference sequence). CDR3 length: 13 residues. On this clone: Its antigen is not identified.

The sequenced sample consisted of PBMCs. This sequence joins TRBV19 and TRBJ2-1, with D perhaps TRBD2 (6 bases). This TCR was sampled from a male donor in good health and CMV-seronegative. The CDR3 DNA reads TGTGCCAGTAGTATCGGGACTGGCAATGAGCAGTTCTTC. This sequence encodes CASSIGTGNEQFF.